One sample yielded the 18 T cell receptor beta chains listed below, sequenced in a study of technical replicates of blood from a few donors. The table came from immunoSEQ multiplex PCR; TCRdb's copy has only in-frame clones and leaves some out. The sample has approximately 93,000 clones, about 94% seen once. Sequencing input: T cells isolated from PBMCs. The receptors here all came from a human donor in good health.

This chain joins TRBV19 and TRBJ2-1; 10 bases map to TRBD2. The V gene end was trimmed by 7 bases and the J gene end by 7 bases; junction bases not matched to a gene: 7. Germline CDR1 is LNHDA and CDR2 is SQIVND (reference sequence). The CDR3 is made up of 14 amino acids. CDR3 region: CASMVTSGLNEQFF. CDR3 sequence (DNA): TGTGCCAGTATGGTGACTAGCGGGCTTAATGAGCAGTTCTTC.

V gene TRBV5-1 combines with J gene TRBJ2-5; TRBD1 is a possible D gene (6 bases). The germline V and J ends were trimmed by 3 bases and 0 bases, with 6 bases remaining between them. Germline V gene lookup returns CDR1 SGHRS and CDR2 YFSETQ. CDR3 length equals 13 residues. CDR3 residues: CASSWDNQETQYF. The CDR3 bases are TGCGCCAGCAGCTGGGACAACCAAGAGACCCAGTACTTC.

This chain joins TRBV6-5 and TRBJ1-2; the match to TRBD1 covers 8 bases. CDR1 and CDR2 (germline): MNHEY, SVGAGI. This CDR3 contains 14 residues. The junction had 9 bases not matched to a gene; V was cut back by 5 bases and J by 7 bases. CDR3 coding DNA: TGTGCCAGCAGTCGAACAGGGGGATCGGTTGGCTACACCTTC. The encoded protein is CASSRTGGSVGYTF.

This chain connects TRBV7-9 to TRBJ2-1, with D tentatively TRBD1 (5 bases). V lost 5 bases, J lost 5 bases, and 16 bases lay in between. This CDR3 comprises 15 residues. Germline CDR1 SEHNR, CDR2 FQNEAQ (reference sequence). The CDR3 bases are TGTGCCAGCAGCCTTTCAGGCAGGGTGGACAATGAGCAGTTCTTC. This codes for CASSLSGRVDNEQFF.

V usage is TRBV5-4 and J usage is TRBJ1-2; D is perhaps TRBD1 (5 bases). This CDR3 is 14 amino acids long. Germline CDR1 reads SGHNT; CDR2 reads YYREEE (reference sequence). Trimming took off 4 bases at V and 5 bases at J, with 15 bases between the two ends. CDR3 bases: TGTGCCAGCAGCCTAGCGACGGGACTATATGGCTACACCTTC. It codes for CASSLATGLYGYTF.

The V gene is TRBV7-6, the J gene TRBJ2-7; TRBD1 agrees at 7 bases. After removal of 1 base from V and 0 bases from J, the junction contained 6 bases not matched to a gene. The CDR3 is 16 residues long. CDR1 SGHVS and CDR2 FNYEAQ come from the germline V gene. For the CDR3, the DNA is TGTGCCAGCAGCTTAGGTGTCAGGGGGAGCTCCTACGAGCAGTACTTC. Residues: CASSLGVRGSSYEQYF.

The rearrangement joins TRBV5-4 to TRBJ1-2; D remains unclear. Looked up from germline, CDR1 is SGHNT and CDR2 is YYREEE (reference sequence). V was shortened by 3 bases and J by 1 base, with 10 bases between the two germline ends. This CDR3 region has 14 residues. CDR3 sequence (DNA): TGTGCCAGCAGCTCCCAAGGAGTTAACTATGGCTACACCTTC. It translates to CASSSQGVNYGYTF. Full variable domain (remainder filled in from reference TRBV5-4 and TRBJ1-2): ETGVTQSPTHLIKTRGQQVTLRCSSQSGHNTVSWYQQALGQGPQFIFQYYREEENGRGNFPPRFSGLQFPNYSSELNVNALELDDSALYLCASSSQGVNYGYTFGSGTRLTVV.

This chain uses TRBV18 with TRBJ2-7; TRBD2 matches 10 bases. After removal of 4 bases from V and 6 bases from J, the junction contained 6 bases not matched to a gene. The CDR3 length is 14 residues. CDR1 KGHSH and CDR2 LQKENI come from the germline V gene. CDR3 nucleotides: TGTGCCAGCTCACTGACACTAGCGGGGTTCGAGCAGTACTTC. This codes for CASSLTLAGFEQYF.

CDR3 sequence reads: CASSPGPGQGQETQYF. The DNA for the CDR3 is TGTGCCAGCTCACCCGGACCGGGACAGGGACAAGAGACCCAGTACTTC. This chain uses TRBV18 with TRBJ2-5, with 9 bases matching TRBD1. J was trimmed by 2 bases and V by 3 bases; bases with no gene match: 7. The CDR3 is 16 residues long. Germline assignment: CDR1 KGHSH and CDR2 LQKENI.

The chain employs TRBV28 and TRBJ1-2; D not certain. CDR3 size: 14 residues. Trimming took off 6 bases at V and 5 bases at J, with 16 bases between the two ends. Germline V gene data show CDR1 as MDHEN and CDR2 as SYDVKM. CDR3 residues: CASSSRSWPYGYTF. DNA for the CDR3: TGTGCCAGCAGCTCTCGATCGTGGCCGTATGGCTACACCTTC.

The V gene is TRBV28, the J gene TRBJ2-5; tentative D call: TRBD2 (5 bases). V dropped 6 bases and J dropped 3 bases, with 14 bases sitting between them. CDR3 length: 14 amino acids. Looked up from germline, CDR1 is MDHEN and CDR2 is SYDVKM. CDR3 residues: CASRLEVGKETQYF. As DNA, the CDR3 is TGTGCCAGCAGGCTGGAGGTTGGGAAAGAGACCCAGTACTTC.

The gene calls are TRBV5-1 and TRBJ1-1; D remains unclear. CDR3 length: 14 amino acids. Per the germline V gene, CDR1 is SGHRS and CDR2 is YFSETQ. Trimming took 0 bases from V and 1 from J, leaving 7 bases between them. The CDR3 sequence is CASSLDSRNTEAFF. Here the CDR3 DNA reads TGCGCCAGCAGCTTGGACAGCCGGAACACTGAAGCTTTCTTT.

V gene TRBV19 combines with J gene TRBJ2-7, with 11 bases identical to TRBD1. The CDR3 length is 15 residues. The junction had 6 bases not matched to a gene; V was cut back by 5 bases and J by 3 bases. The germline V gene has CDR1 LNHDA and CDR2 SQIVND (reference sequence). Here the CDR3 DNA reads TGTGCCAGTAGTCTCTGGGGGACAGGGGGCTACGAGCAGTACTTC. This encodes CASSLWGTGGYEQYF.

This clone was found once. This sequence joins TRBV6-6 and TRBJ2-1; 13 positions match TRBD2. This CDR3 has 14 amino acids. With 7 bases clipped from V and 10 bases from J, the junction kept 7 bases outside the gene matches. Looked up from germline, CDR1 is MNHNY and CDR2 is SVGAGI (reference sequence). CDR3 nucleotide sequence: TGTGCCAGCACTCGGACTAGCGGGGGAGAAGAGCAGTTCTTC. It is translated as CASTRTSGGEEQFF.

This sequence joins TRBV5-1 and TRBJ2-7; 12 bases align to TRBD1. V shed 1 base, J shed 5 bases, and the junction held 4 bases outside the gene matches. CDR3 length: 15 amino acids. Germline V gene lookup returns CDR1 SGHRS and CDR2 YFSETQ. Written as DNA, the CDR3 is TGCGCCAGCAGCTTGACCGGGACAGGGGGCAACGAGCAGTACTTC. Translated: CASSLTGTGGNEQYF.

The CDR3 DNA sequence: TGTGCCATCAGTGAGGACAGGGGGGGTGAAAAACTGTTTTTT. Translated, it gives CAISEDRGGEKLFF. The V gene is TRBV10-3, the J gene TRBJ1-4; 9 nucleotides match TRBD1. The length of the CDR3 is 14 residues. After removal of 2 bases from V and 7 bases from J, the junction contained 2 bases not matched to a gene. Germline V gives CDR1 ENHRY, CDR2 SYGVKD.

This clone has ten or more counts. This sequence joins TRBV5-1 and TRBJ1-1; the D is unclear. CDR1 SGHRS and CDR2 YFSETQ come from the germline V gene. CDR3 length: 13 residues. The V end was cut by 7 bases, the J end by 1 base, with 11 bases between. CDR3 region: CASADIKNTEAFF. The CDR3 DNA sequence: TGCGCCAGCGCAGACATCAAGAACACTGAAGCTTTCTTT.

This clone was detected once. The genes are TRBV7-2 and TRBJ1-2, with D uncertain. CDR3 length: 15 amino acids. V shed 1 base and J shed 4 bases, with 13 bases lying between them. Looked up from germline, CDR1 is SGHTA and CDR2 is FQGNSA. The CDR3 sequence: CASSLDPGSAYGYTF. DNA for the CDR3: TGTGCCAGCAGCTTAGATCCGGGGTCAGCCTATGGCTACACCTTC.